What follows are 26 T cell receptor beta chains derived from one specimen sequenced in a study of metastatic and nonmetastatic thyroid tumors. TCRdb re-analyzed the PCR reads through MiXCR. The sample holds 30,000 to 35,000 clones, roughly 15% seen once. Each patient went into thyroid surgery without having received any treatment. Sequencing was carried out using blood. These receptors all stem from a female donor with papillary thyroid cancer or a benign thyroid nodule (not recorded which). Some clones in this sample may be carry-over from other donors' samples.

In regard to this clone: The germline gene is not matched at one end of the junction; a read error may be the cause. This sample also contains other DNA sequences that code for the same CDR3. The rearrangement joins TRBV12-3 or TRBV12-4 to TRBJ1-2; TRBD1 matches at 9 bases. The CDR3 contains 14 residues. DNA of the CDR3: TGTGCCAGCCAGGGACAGGGAGCTAACTATGGCTACACATTC. This translates into CASQGQGANYGYTF.

This clone was counted only a few times. A read error may be the cause here, since a much bigger clone is one base away. The same CDR3 arises from other DNA sequences in this sample as well. The chain employs TRBV29-1 and TRBJ2-1; D assignment may be TRBD1 or TRBD2 (5 bases each). Germline CDR1 and CDR2: SQVTM and ANQGSEA. The ends were cut back, 5 bases at V and 2 bases at J, with 13 bases in the middle. The CDR3 is made up of 14 amino acids. CDR3 amino acids: CSVKKTGPYNEQFF. The CDR3 DNA follows: TGCAGCGTTAAAAAGACGGGACCCTACAATGAGCAGTTCTTC.

The V call is TRBV3-1, the J call TRBJ2-1; 10 bases align to TRBD2. The CDR3 covers 16 residues. V trimming: 0 bases; J trimming: 9 bases; junction bases outside the gene matches: 8. The germline gives CDR1 LGHDT, CDR2 YNNKEL (reference sequence). The CDR3 loop is CASSQDLWTSGFEQFF. CDR3 in DNA: TGTGCCAGCAGCCAAGATCTGTGGACTAGCGGTTTTGAGCAGTTCTTC.

The chain recombines TRBV11-1 with TRBJ1-1; D remains unclear. Germline CDR1 reads SGHAT; CDR2 reads FQDESV (reference sequence). The CDR3 is 16 amino acids. Between the trimmed V and J ends, which lost 1 base and 1 base, there was a span of 13 bases. This CDR3 reads CASSLGPEAANTEAFF. CDR3 DNA: TGTGCCAGCAGCTTAGGTCCAGAAGCGGCGAACACTGAAGCTTTCTTT.

This clone has at least ten counts. A read error may be the cause here, since a much bigger clone is one base away. The genes are TRBV28 and TRBJ2-2; 9 nucleotides line up with TRBD1. CDR3 length: 15 residues. The germline V gene has CDR1 MDHEN and CDR2 SYDVKM. After removal of 5 bases from V and 6 bases from J, the junction contained 7 bases not matched to a gene. The CDR3 coding sequence is TGTGCCAGCAGTGAACCGGGACAGGGACCCGGGGAGCTGTTTTTT. Its protein product is CASSEPGQGPGELFF.

In regard to this clone: The junction does not match germline at one end; this may be a read error. The chain links TRBV28 to TRBJ2-5; D gene unclear. The CDR3 totals 14 residues. Germline CDR1 MDHEN, CDR2 SYDVKM. The CDR3 coding sequence is TGTGCCAGCAGTTCAGGACGCGTTGGAGAGACCAAGTACTTC. As protein: CASSSGRVGETKYF.

The chain recombines TRBV7-2 with TRBJ1-5; the D is unclear. Germline lookup yields CDR1 SGHTA and CDR2 FQGNSA. The CDR3 length is 14 residues. Trimming took off 5 bases at V and 3 bases at J, with 11 bases between the two ends. CDR3 sequence (DNA): TGTGCCAGCAGCCACCGATGCCCCAATCAGCCCCAGCATTTT. This translates into CASSHRCPNQPQHF.

This clone was seen a handful of times. The chain has TRBV24-1 and TRBJ1-2; TRBD1 aligns across 7 bases. The V gene end was trimmed by 6 bases and the J gene end by 8 bases; junction bases not matched to a gene: 2. This CDR3 region has 11 residues. The germline V gene has CDR1 KGHDR and CDR2 SFDVKD. CDR3 bases: TGTGCCACCAGTCAGGGGGGCGGCTACACCTTC. Translated: CATSQGGGYTF.

The V call is TRBV11-2, the J call TRBJ1-3; TRBD1 might be the D (5 bases). CDR1 and CDR2 (germline): SGHAT, FQNNGV. V was cut by 7 bases and J by 0 bases, with 13 bases left in between. The CDR3 sequence is 15 residues long. The CDR3 DNA follows: TGTGCCAGCATCCAGGACGGGGGCTCTGGAAACACCATATATTTT. Protein product: CASIQDGGSGNTIYF.

This clone occurred a few times. This chain uses TRBV7-2 with TRBJ1-2, with D possibly TRBD1 on 5 matching bases. Germline CDR1 reads SGHTA; CDR2 reads FQGNSA. The CDR3 is made up of 15 amino acids. V was trimmed by 5 bases and J by 6 bases, leaving 19 bases between them. CDR3 nucleotide sequence: TGTGCCAGCAGCCCATGGGGGTGGGGTGGGGATGGCTACACCTTC. Its protein is CASSPWGWGGDGYTF.

This clone was observed at least ten times. The V call is TRBV5-5, the J call TRBJ2-1; D possibly matches TRBD1 or TRBD2 (5 bases each). V was pared by 5 bases and J by 9 bases, with 9 bases between. Germline V gives CDR1 SGHKS, CDR2 YYEKEE (reference sequence). The CDR3 length is 11 residues. CDR3 DNA: TGTGCCAGCAGTGAGAGGGGTGAGCAGTTCTTC. It encodes CASSERGEQFF.

V and J are TRBV4-2 and TRBJ2-2, with 9 bases that match TRBD1. Germline V gives CDR1 LGHNA, CDR2 YNFKEQ. Trimming cost V 2 bases and J 4 bases; bases outside gene matches: 8. This CDR3 has 17 amino acids. CDR3: CASSQMGQGEGTGELFF. The CDR3 region has the DNA TGTGCCAGCAGCCAAATGGGACAGGGTGAGGGCACCGGGGAGCTGTTTTTT.

This clone occurred many times. The V and J genes are TRBV6-1 and TRBJ1-5; no reliable D call. The V end was cut by 1 base, the J end by 4 bases, with 8 bases between. The CDR3 extends over 14 amino acids. Germline V gives CDR1 MNHNS, CDR2 SASEGT. This chain's CDR3 is CASSEGFENQPQHF. CDR3 nucleotides: TGTGCCAGCAGTGAAGGTTTCGAAAATCAGCCCCAGCATTTT.

This clone was counted at least ten times. The gene calls are TRBV30 and TRBJ1-1, with D perhaps TRBD1 (5 bases). This CDR3 comprises 14 residues. The V and J ends lost 2 bases and 6 bases respectively, with 16 bases between them. Germline CDR1 reads GTSNPN; CDR2 reads SVGIG (reference sequence). The CDR3 coding sequence is TGTGCCTGGAGTCACAAAACCAGGGCGGCTGAAGCTTTCTTT. It translates to CAWSHKTRAAEAFF.

This clone was detected many times. V is TRBV20-1 and J is TRBJ1-6; possibly TRBD1 for D (5 bases). V was clipped by 4 bases and J by 0 bases, with 7 bases between them. The CDR3 has 14 amino acids. Germline CDR1 reads DFQATT; CDR2 reads SNEGSKA (reference sequence). DNA for the CDR3: TGCAGTGCTATAGACAGCTCCTATAATTCACCCCTCCACTTT. Translating it yields CSAIDSSYNSPLHF.

This clone showed up just a few times. The V call is TRBV11-2, the J call TRBJ2-2; D is unclear. CDR1 and CDR2 (germline): SGHAT, FQNNGV. V dropped 5 bases and J dropped 6 bases, with 13 bases sitting between them. The CDR3 sequence is 14 residues long. The CDR3 loop reads CASSISGLAGELFF. CDR3 coding DNA: TGTGCCAGCAGCATTTCGGGCCTGGCCGGGGAGCTGTTTTTT.

By sample share, this clone is medium-sized (0.01 to 0.1%). J is TRBJ1-2 and V is TRBV20-1; D ambiguous. The V end lost 5 bases, the J end lost 4 bases, and 11 bases lay between the germline ends. The CDR3 length is 12 residues. CDR1 DFQATT and CDR2 SNEGSKA come from the germline V gene (reference sequence). CDR3 residues: CSAHQTPYGYTF. As DNA, the CDR3 is TGCAGTGCTCATCAGACCCCCTATGGCTACACCTTC.

This clone was picked up a small number of times. Germline is not matched at one junction end, which may reflect a read error. The V and J genes are TRBV27 and TRBJ1-1; 9 bases are a match to TRBD1. Germline CDR1 reads MNHEY; CDR2 reads SMNVEV (reference sequence). The CDR3 runs 15 residues. The CDR3 loop is CASRTRDREIDEVFF. The DNA for the CDR3 is TGTGCCAGCAGGACGAGGGACAGGGAAATCGATGAAGTTTTCTTT.

In its sample, this clone was seen many times. CDR3 region: CSAPGTDTQYF. In nucleotides, the CDR3 is TGCAGTGCCCCCGGCACAGATACGCAGTATTTT. The chain couples TRBV20-1 to TRBJ2-3, with unresolved D. V was pared by 6 bases and J by 1 base, with 5 bases between. CDR1 and CDR2 (germline): DFQATT, SNEGSKA (reference sequence). The CDR3 extends over 11 amino acids.

This clone is a singleton in its sample. This chain links TRBV20-1 with TRBJ2-7; no definite D call. Germline V CDR1 and CDR2: DFQATT, SNEGSKA (reference sequence). The CDR3 contains 13 residues. V was trimmed by 3 bases and J by 2 bases, leaving 11 bases between them. The CDR3 reads CSASLVMTYEQYF. The DNA for the CDR3 is TGCAGTGCTAGCTTGGTGATGACCTACGAGCAGTACTTC.

Many counts were recorded for this clone. The chain is built from TRBV27 and TRBJ2-3, with 7 bases that match TRBD1. After removal of 7 bases from V and 3 bases from J, the junction contained 10 bases not matched to a gene. Germline V gene data show CDR1 as MNHEY and CDR2 as SMNVEV (reference sequence). This CDR3 contains 15 residues. Written as DNA, the CDR3 is TGTGCCAGCAAGTCAGGGGGTATTTGGACAGATACGCAGTATTTT. Translation gives CASKSGGIWTDTQYF.

A note on this clone: With a much larger clone just one base away, this may be a read error. V gene TRBV7-9 combines with J gene TRBJ2-3; 9 nucleotides agree with TRBD2. In germline, CDR1 is SEHNR, CDR2 FQNEAQ (reference sequence). The CDR3 spans 17 residues. V was pared by 4 bases and J by 0 bases, with 8 bases of the junction left unmatched. The CDR3 DNA follows: TGTGCCAGCAGCTCACTGGGGAGCGGGAGGAGCACAGATACGCAGTATTTT. It yields the protein CASSSLGSGRSTDTQYF.

The chain combines TRBV10-2 with TRBJ2-7; no clear D. From germline, CDR1 is WSHSY and CDR2 SAAADI. V was trimmed by 6 bases and J by 6 bases, leaving 12 bases between them. The CDR3 loop spans 12 amino acids. The CDR3 nucleotides are TGCGCCAGCAGGGGGTCTCCAGGCGAGCAGTACTTC. Its translation: CASRGSPGEQYF.

The gene calls are TRBV10-1 and TRBJ2-1, with D perhaps assigned TRBD1 or TRBD2 (5 bases each). V was clipped by 5 bases and J by 3 bases, with 17 bases between them. The CDR3 spans 16 residues. In germline, CDR1 is WNHNN, CDR2 SYGVQD (reference sequence). The CDR3 reads CASSTGTSDFYNEQFF. The CDR3 DNA follows: TGCGCCAGCAGTACCGGGACCTCAGATTTCTACAATGAGCAGTTCTTC.

The rearrangement uses TRBV20-1 and TRBJ2-7; D is unclear. The CDR3 loop spans 14 amino acids. Per germline, CDR1 DFQATT and CDR2 SNEGSKA (reference sequence). The V end lost 2 bases, the J end lost 3 bases, and 14 bases lay between the germline ends. The CDR3 loop reads CSARYSKVGYEQYF. The DNA for the CDR3 is TGCAGTGCTAGATATTCCAAGGTGGGCTACGAGCAGTACTTC.

This clone came up many times. The chain recombines TRBV10-3 with TRBJ1-2; 8 nucleotides line up with TRBD1. Trimming removed 8 bases from V and 1 base from J; junction bases left unmatched: 9. CDR3 length equals 15 residues. Germline assignment: CDR1 ENHRY and CDR2 SYGVKD. In DNA form, the CDR3 reads TGTGCCATCGAGTCATCAGGGGGCAATAACTATGGCTACACCTTC. This encodes CAIESSGGNNYGYTF.